One sample yielded the 28 T cell receptor beta chains listed below, sequenced in a study of T-cell reconstitution after alpha-beta-depleted transplantation in children. Library preparation (for TCRbeta) was performed with unique molecular identifiers. TCRdb re-called the PCR reads with MiXCR, one entry per CDR3 protein. The sample lists 200,000 to 300,000 distinct CDR3 sequences; about 12% were seen once. The sequences come from PBMCs from the stem cell graft donor, collected from the stem cell graft. These receptor sequences come from a human donor who donated a stem cell graft to a child with acute lymphoblastic leukemia.

This clonotype was detected ten times or more. The chain uses TRBV12-3 or TRBV12-4 and TRBJ1-3; no firm D call. The CDR3 is 15 amino acids. The V gene lost 5 bases and the J gene lost 4 bases, with 15 bases spanning the gap. The CDR3 bases are TGTGCCAGCAGTCAAGGCGGTTACGCGGGAAACACCATATATTTT. It specifies CASSQGGYAGNTIYF.

This clonotype was seen ten or more times. The chain recombines TRBV6-1 with TRBJ2-3; no reliable D call. Germline CDR1 and CDR2: MNHNS and SASEGT. This CDR3 region has 15 residues. V lost 3 bases and J 4 bases, leaving 14 bases between the germline ends. CDR3 nucleotides: TGTGCCAGCAGTGATCCGCGTAGCCGGTCAGATACGCAGTATTTT. Its translation: CASSDPRSRSDTQYF.

Many counts were recorded for this clonotype. The chain combines TRBV28 with TRBJ2-1, with D possibly TRBD2 on 5 matching bases. Trimming left V 8 bases short and J 0 bases short, with 14 bases between. The CDR3 sequence is 15 residues long. Germline-derived CDR1 and CDR2 are MDHEN and SYDVKM. CDR3 bases: TGTGCCAGCGTCGGAGGACGGAGCTCCTACAATGAGCAGTTCTTC. Residues: CASVGGRSSYNEQFF.

This clonotype was found many times. J is TRBJ1-1 and V is TRBV29-1; a possible D gene is TRBD1 (5 bases). CDR1 and CDR2 from the germline V gene are SQVTM and ANQGSEA. The CDR3 spans 11 residues. The CDR3 DNA is TGCGTCGGTGGGGGTTGGGCTGAAGCTTTCTTT. Translating it yields CVGGGWAEAFF.

The chain uses TRBV30 and TRBJ1-5; perhaps TRBD1 as D (6 bases). The CDR3 runs 14 residues. V lost 2 bases, J lost 2 bases, and 10 bases lay in between. Germline-derived CDR1 and CDR2 are GTSNPN and SVGIG (reference sequence). CDR3 DNA sequence: TGTGCCTGGAGTTCTCGGACAGGCAATCAGCCCCAGCATTTT. Translation: CAWSSRTGNQPQHF.

This clonotype was seen many times. This chain joins TRBV20-1 and TRBJ1-5, with 10 positions matching TRBD1. This CDR3 has 15 amino acids. Germline V gene lookup returns CDR1 DFQATT and CDR2 SNEGSKA (reference sequence). The V segment lost 2 bases and the J segment 3 bases; nucleotides outside the gene matches: 4. The CDR3 region has the DNA TGCAGTGCTAGATCCGGGACAGGGGTCAATCAGCCCCAGCATTTT. Protein product: CSARSGTGVNQPQHF.

In its sample, this clonotype was seen many times. The chain has TRBV11-2 and TRBJ2-5; 9 nucleotides align to TRBD1. CDR1 is SGHAT and CDR2 is FQNNGV in the germline V gene. The CDR3 length is 15 residues. V gave up 4 bases and J gave up 2 bases; unmatched junction bases: 5. CDR3 in DNA: TGTGCCAGCAGCTACAACAGGGGGCATCAAGAGACCCAGTACTTC. Encoded protein: CASSYNRGHQETQYF.

The V gene is TRBV4-2, the J gene TRBJ1-2; the D gene is possibly TRBD1 (5 bases). The germline gives CDR1 LGHNA, CDR2 YNFKEQ. This CDR3 is built from 15 residues. Trimming removed 5 bases at V and 6 bases at J, with 19 bases between. The CDR3 DNA sequence: TGTGCCAGCAGCTACGTACGGGGACCCGAGCATGGCTACACCTTC. Translated, it gives CASSYVRGPEHGYTF.

This clonotype was recorded at least ten times. This chain uses TRBV5-1 with TRBJ2-5, with a tentative D call TRBD1 (8 bases). Germline V lookup: CDR1 SGHRS, CDR2 YFSETQ. V was trimmed by 2 bases and J by 5 bases, leaving 22 bases between them. The CDR3 spans 17 residues. The DNA for the CDR3 is TGCGCCAGCAGCTTAGGGAGCGGGACAGGCCTTCTGGAGACCCAGTACTTC. Its protein is CASSLGSGTGLLETQYF. Full variable domain (rest looked up from reference TRBV5-1 and TRBJ2-5): KAGVTQTPRYLIKTRGQQVTLSCSPISGHRSVSWYQQTPGQGLQFLFEYFSETQRNKGNFPGRFSGRQFSNSRSEMNVSTLELGDSALYLCASSLGSGTGLLETQYFGPGTRLLVL.

As to this clonotype: Its ends do not fully match the called genes, so a read error is possible. The chain joins TRBV7-2 to TRBJ2-7; D ambiguous. Per the germline V gene, CDR1 is SGHTA and CDR2 is FQGNSA. The CDR3 runs to 11 residues. The CDR3: CAGSSGSEQYF. The CDR3 region has the DNA TGTGCCGGCAGCTCAGGCAGCGAGCAGTACTTC.

This clonotype occurred many times. The V call is TRBV20-1, the J call TRBJ2-7; D gene ambiguous. Trimming stripped 5 bases from V and 4 bases from J, with 9 bases between. The CDR3 is 11 residues long. Per germline, CDR1 DFQATT and CDR2 SNEGSKA (reference sequence). CDR3 DNA: TGCAGTGCTGGCGTGGGGTACGAGCAGTACTTC. As protein: CSAGVGYEQYF.

This clonotype was recorded at least ten times. V gene TRBV20-1 combines with J gene TRBJ2-4; the D gene is possibly TRBD2 (5 bases). Germline V lookup: CDR1 DFQATT, CDR2 SNEGSKA (reference sequence). The V end was cut by 2 bases, the J end by 9 bases, with 11 bases between. The CDR3 covers 12 residues. CDR3 in amino acids: CSARRLGSIQYF. CDR3 DNA sequence: TGCAGTGCTAGACGCTTAGGGAGCATTCAGTACTTC.

This clonotype has at least ten counts. The V call is TRBV20-1, the J call TRBJ2-7; perhaps TRBD1 as D (5 bases). The CDR3 is 13 residues long. Germline V gene data show CDR1 as DFQATT and CDR2 as SNEGSKA (reference sequence). Trimming shortened V by 3 bases and J by 0 bases, and 9 bases separated the two germline ends. CDR3 sequence: CSARTVNSYEQYF. CDR3 bases: TGCAGTGCTAGGACAGTGAACTCCTACGAGCAGTACTTC.

This chain uses TRBV27 with TRBJ1-1, with D hard to call. Germline V gene lookup returns CDR1 MNHEY and CDR2 SMNVEV (reference sequence). Trimming removed 2 bases from V and 1 base from J, with 11 bases in between. The CDR3 is 15 amino acids. CDR3 protein: CASSLGSGWNTEAFF. In DNA form, the CDR3 reads TGTGCCAGCAGTTTAGGTTCCGGGTGGAACACTGAAGCTTTCTTT.

The chain uses TRBV7-9 and TRBJ2-2; TRBD1 might be the D (7 bases). V gave up 6 bases and J gave up 8 bases, with 19 bases separating them. The CDR3 has 15 amino acids. Germline CDR1 SEHNR, CDR2 FQNEAQ (reference sequence). CDR3 sequence (DNA): TGTGCCAGCAGGCCCGGAGGGGGCGTGTTAGGGGAGCTGTTTTTT. It codes for CASRPGGGVLGELFF.

This CDR3 is CASGPGRATRETQYF. The CDR3 coding sequence is TGTGCCAGCGGCCCCGGGCGGGCCACAAGGGAGACCCAGTACTTC. V and J are TRBV5-6 and TRBJ2-5; D might be TRBD2 (5 bases). This CDR3 has 15 residues. The germline V gene encodes CDR1 SGHDT and CDR2 YYEEEE. V gave up 7 bases and J gave up 5 bases, with 21 bases separating them.

Ten or more counts support this clonotype. The chain couples TRBV6-1 to TRBJ1-4, with a possible D match to TRBD1 (5 bases). CDR3 length equals 11 residues. V lost 6 bases and J 7 bases, leaving 6 bases between the germline ends. The germline V gene encodes CDR1 MNHNS and CDR2 SASEGT. The CDR3 region has the DNA TGTGCCAGCAGGGGGGTTGAAAAACTGTTTTTT. This sequence encodes CASRGVEKLFF.

This clonotype has a count of ten or more. V usage is TRBV5-6 and J usage is TRBJ2-5; D remains unclear. The V end lost 3 bases, the J end lost 2 bases, and 8 bases lay between the germline ends. Germline CDR1 reads SGHDT; CDR2 reads YYEEEE. The CDR3 consists of 13 residues. The CDR3 sequence is CASSSSLQETQYF. CDR3 nucleotide sequence: TGTGCCAGCAGCTCGTCCTTACAAGAGACCCAGTACTTC. Full variable domain (rest looked up from reference TRBV5-6 and TRBJ2-5): DAGVTQSPTHLIKTRGQQVTLRCSPKSGHDTVSWYQQALGQGPQFIFQYYEEEERQRGNFPDRFSGHQFPNYSSELNVNALLLGDSALYLCASSSSLQETQYFGPGTRLLVL.

This clonotype was found a few times. The chain is built from TRBV20-1 and TRBJ1-1, with TRBD1 matching over 10 bases. CDR1 is DFQATT, CDR2 SNEGSKA, per germline (reference sequence). The CDR3 covers 16 residues. Losses at the gene ends were 3 bases for V and 6 bases for J; bases not matched to a gene: 13. The CDR3 spells CSARARDRGMGAEAFF. CDR3 nucleotides: TGCAGTGCTAGGGCCCGGGACAGGGGTATGGGCGCTGAAGCTTTCTTT.

This clonotype was detected many times. V gene TRBV7-6 combines with J gene TRBJ2-2, with TRBD2 matching over 10 bases. Germline V lookup: CDR1 SGHVS, CDR2 FNYEAQ. V shed 2 bases and J 5 bases; nucleotides not matched to a gene: 5. The CDR3 runs 16 residues. The DNA for the CDR3 is TGTGCCAGCAGCTTAAGCGGGAGGGCCTATACCGGGGAGCTGTTTTTT. Translated: CASSLSGRAYTGELFF. Filled out from reference TRBV7-6 and TRBJ2-2, the complete variable domain reads GAGVSQSPRYKVTKRGQDVALRCDPISGHVSLYWYRQALGQGPEFLTYFNYEAQQDKSGLPNDRFSAERPEGSISTLTIQRTEQRDSAMYRCASSLSGRAYTGELFFGEGSRLTVL.

This clonotype was seen at least ten times. An end of the junction does not agree with germline; a read error may underlie this. The V and J genes are TRBV3-1 and TRBJ1-6, with 8 bases that match TRBD1. This CDR3 has 13 residues. Germline loops: CDR1 LGHDT, CDR2 YNNKEL (reference sequence). In DNA form, the CDR3 reads TGTGCCAGCAGCTCACGTGGGGACAGGCCCTTCAACTTT. This gives the protein CASSSRGDRPFNF. The entire variable domain, with the rest obtained from reference TRBV3-1 and TRBJ1-6, is as follows: DTAVSQTPKYLVTQMGNDKSIKCEQNLGHDTMYWYKQDSKKFLKIMFSYNNKELIINETVPNRFSPKSPDKAHLNLHINSLELGDSAVYFCASSSRGDRPFNFGNGTRLTVT.

This clonotype was counted many times. This chain joins TRBV15 and TRBJ2-7; possibly TRBD2 for D (6 bases). CDR3 size: 13 residues. V lost 0 bases to trimming and J lost 6 bases, with 9 bases between them. Germline lookup yields CDR1 LNHNV and CDR2 YYDKDF (reference sequence). Written as DNA, the CDR3 is TGTGCCACCAGCAGAGATAGGAGGGGCGAGCAGTACTTC. Its protein product is CATSRDRRGEQYF.

This clonotype has a handful of counts. V gene TRBV6-1 combines with J gene TRBJ2-1; D could derive from TRBD1 or TRBD2 (5 bases each). This CDR3 has 20 amino acids. Germline CDR1 MNHNS, CDR2 SASEGT. The V end lost 4 bases, the J end lost 0 bases, and 25 bases lay between the germline ends. CDR3 coding DNA: TGTGCCAGCAGTGGATCCCGGGACGGAAGACTGCGGAGCTCCTACAATGAGCAGTTCTTC. Translation: CASSGSRDGRLRSSYNEQFF.

This clonotype was detected many times. V gene TRBV5-1 combines with J gene TRBJ2-2; D is undetermined. Trimming took 4 bases from V and 1 from J, leaving 14 bases between them. Germline V gene lookup returns CDR1 SGHRS and CDR2 YFSETQ. This CDR3 has 16 amino acids. The CDR3 DNA is TGCGCCAGCAGCCAATCGACTTCCCTGAACACCGGGGAGCTGTTTTTT. Residues: CASSQSTSLNTGELFF.

This clonotype was detected many times. The chain recombines TRBV7-8 with TRBJ2-1, with D uncertain. The CDR3 contains 14 residues. Germline values: CDR1 SGHVS, CDR2 FQNEAQ. Trimming took off 4 bases at V and 5 bases at J, with 12 bases between the two ends. The CDR3 here is CASSSPDFHNEQFF. The CDR3 coding sequence is TGTGCCAGCAGCTCCCCCGACTTCCACAATGAGCAGTTCTTC.

A note on this clonotype: Since a much larger clone is just one base distant, this may be a read error. V and J are TRBV4-2 and TRBJ2-5; D gene uncertain. The CDR3 loop spans 13 amino acids. Germline V gene sequence: CDR1 LGHNA, CDR2 YNFKEQ. The CDR3 reads CASSQVASETKYF. The CDR3 DNA sequence: TGTGCCAGCAGCCAAGTAGCATCAGAGACCAAGTACTTC.

This clonotype has just one count. The J gene is TRBJ1-1, the V gene TRBV20-1; D perhaps matches TRBD1 (6 bases). The V and J ends lost 6 bases and 4 bases respectively, with 18 bases between them. The CDR3 is made up of 14 amino acids. Looked up from germline, CDR1 is DFQATT and CDR2 is SNEGSKA (reference sequence). The CDR3: CSARGGGLVTEAFF. In DNA, the CDR3 is TGCAGTGCCCGAGGTGGGGGGCTGGTCACTGAAGCTTTCTTT.

This clonotype was observed at least ten times. V and J are TRBV7-9 and TRBJ1-4; D unresolved. Germline assignment: CDR1 SEHNR and CDR2 FQNEAQ (reference sequence). With 6 bases removed from V and 8 bases from J, the gap between germline ends came to 10 bases. CDR3 length equals 12 residues. Here the CDR3 reads CASSRGREKLFF. The CDR3 coding sequence is TGTGCCAGCAGTCGTGGACGCGAAAAACTGTTTTTT.